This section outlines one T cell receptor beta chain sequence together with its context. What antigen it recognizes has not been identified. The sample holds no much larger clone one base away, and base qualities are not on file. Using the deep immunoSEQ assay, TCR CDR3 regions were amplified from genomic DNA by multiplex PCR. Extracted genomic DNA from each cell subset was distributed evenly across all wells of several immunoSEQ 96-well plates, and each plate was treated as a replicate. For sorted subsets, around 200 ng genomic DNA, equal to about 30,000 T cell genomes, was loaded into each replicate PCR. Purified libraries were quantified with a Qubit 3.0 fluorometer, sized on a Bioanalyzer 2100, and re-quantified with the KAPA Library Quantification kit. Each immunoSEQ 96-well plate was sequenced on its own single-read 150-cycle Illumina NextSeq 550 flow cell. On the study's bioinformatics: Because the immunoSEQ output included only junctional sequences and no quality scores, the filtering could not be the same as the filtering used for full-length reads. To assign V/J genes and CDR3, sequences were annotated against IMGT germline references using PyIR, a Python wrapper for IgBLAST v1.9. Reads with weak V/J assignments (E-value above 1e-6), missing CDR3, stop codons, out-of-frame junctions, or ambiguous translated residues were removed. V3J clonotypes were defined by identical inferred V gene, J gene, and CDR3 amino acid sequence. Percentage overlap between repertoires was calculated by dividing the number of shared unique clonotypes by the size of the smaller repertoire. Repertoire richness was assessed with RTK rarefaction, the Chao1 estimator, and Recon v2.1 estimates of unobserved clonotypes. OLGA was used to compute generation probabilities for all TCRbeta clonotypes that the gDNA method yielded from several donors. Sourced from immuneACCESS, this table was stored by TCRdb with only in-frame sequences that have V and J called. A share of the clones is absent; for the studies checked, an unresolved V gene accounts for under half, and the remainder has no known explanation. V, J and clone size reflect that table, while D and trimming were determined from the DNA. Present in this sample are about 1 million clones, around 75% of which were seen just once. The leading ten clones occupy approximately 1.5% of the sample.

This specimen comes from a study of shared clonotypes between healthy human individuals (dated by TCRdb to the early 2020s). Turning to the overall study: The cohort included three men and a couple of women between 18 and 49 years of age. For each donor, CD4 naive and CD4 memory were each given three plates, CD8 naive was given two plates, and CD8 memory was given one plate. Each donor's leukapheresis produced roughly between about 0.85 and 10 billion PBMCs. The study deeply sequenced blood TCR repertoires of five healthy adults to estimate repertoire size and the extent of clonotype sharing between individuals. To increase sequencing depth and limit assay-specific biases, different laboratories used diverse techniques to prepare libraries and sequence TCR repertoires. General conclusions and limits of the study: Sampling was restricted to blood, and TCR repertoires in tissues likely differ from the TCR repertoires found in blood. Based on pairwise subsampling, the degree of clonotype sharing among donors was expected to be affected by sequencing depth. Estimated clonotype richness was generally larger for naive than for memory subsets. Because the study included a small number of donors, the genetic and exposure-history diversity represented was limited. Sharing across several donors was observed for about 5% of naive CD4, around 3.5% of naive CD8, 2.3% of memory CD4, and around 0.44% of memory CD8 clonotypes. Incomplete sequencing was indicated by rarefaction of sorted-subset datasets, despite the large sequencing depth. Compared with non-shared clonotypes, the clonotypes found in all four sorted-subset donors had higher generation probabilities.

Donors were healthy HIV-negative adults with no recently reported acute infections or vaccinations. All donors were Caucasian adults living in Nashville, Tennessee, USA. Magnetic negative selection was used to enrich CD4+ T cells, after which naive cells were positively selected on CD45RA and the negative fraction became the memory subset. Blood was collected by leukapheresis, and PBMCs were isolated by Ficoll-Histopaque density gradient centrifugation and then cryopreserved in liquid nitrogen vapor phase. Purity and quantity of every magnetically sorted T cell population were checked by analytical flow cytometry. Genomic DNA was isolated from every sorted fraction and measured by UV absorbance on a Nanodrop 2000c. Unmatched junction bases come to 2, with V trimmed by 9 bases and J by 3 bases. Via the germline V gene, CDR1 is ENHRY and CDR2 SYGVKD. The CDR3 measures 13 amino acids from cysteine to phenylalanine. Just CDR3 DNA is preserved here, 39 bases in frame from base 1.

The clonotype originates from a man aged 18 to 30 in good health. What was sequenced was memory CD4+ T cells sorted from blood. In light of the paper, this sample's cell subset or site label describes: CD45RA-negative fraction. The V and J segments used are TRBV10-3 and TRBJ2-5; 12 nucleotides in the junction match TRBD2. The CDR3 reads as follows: CAIRLAGEETQYF. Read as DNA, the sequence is TGTGCCATAAGACTAGCGGGAGAAGAGACCCAGTACTTC.